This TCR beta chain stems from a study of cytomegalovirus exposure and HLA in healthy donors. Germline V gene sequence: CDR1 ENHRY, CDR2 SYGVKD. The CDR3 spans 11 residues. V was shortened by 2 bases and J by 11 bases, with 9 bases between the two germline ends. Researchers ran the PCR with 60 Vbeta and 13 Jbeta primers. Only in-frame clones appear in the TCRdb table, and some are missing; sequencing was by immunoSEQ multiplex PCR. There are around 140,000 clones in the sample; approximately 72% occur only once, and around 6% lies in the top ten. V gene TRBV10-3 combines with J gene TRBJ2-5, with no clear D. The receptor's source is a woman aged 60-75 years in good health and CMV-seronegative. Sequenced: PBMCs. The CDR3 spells CAISEPPEQYF. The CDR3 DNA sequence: TGTGCCATCAGTGAGCCCCCTGAGCAGTACTTC.